These 24 T cell receptor beta chains were all obtained from the same sample, sequenced in a study of a mutant IDH1 vaccine in newly diagnosed glioma. The table came from immunoSEQ multiplex PCR; TCRdb's copy has only in-frame clones and leaves some out. Of about 54,000 clones in the sample, 84% were seen once. Time point here: week 35, safety follow-up. A single vaccine dose contained 300 ug of mutant IDH1 20-mer peptide, and topical imiquimod was used with it. What these receptors recognize is not known. Sequences were derived from PBMCs, sampled from a glioma patient whose treatment included an IDH1 peptide vaccine. These receptors came from a woman aged 18-29 years with glioma.

This rearrangement joins TRBV5-6 to TRBJ2-7; 8 bases fit TRBD2. CDR1 SGHDT and CDR2 YYEEEE come from the germline V gene. The CDR3 is made up of 14 amino acids. V gave up 1 base and J gave up 4 bases; unmatched junction bases: 4. The CDR3 nucleotides are TGTGCCAGCAGCTTGTCGGGAGGGAAATACGAGCAGTACTTC. It codes for CASSLSGGKYEQYF.

This chain uses TRBV12-5 with TRBJ2-7, with TRBD2 matching over 10 bases. CDR1 and CDR2 (germline): LGHNT, FRNRAP. Trimming at V came to 1 base and at J to 3 bases, leaving 6 bases not matched to a gene. The CDR3 totals 16 residues. The CDR3 sequence is CASGLALAGVLYEQYF. The CDR3 coding sequence is TGTGCTAGTGGTTTGGCTCTAGCGGGAGTGCTCTACGAGCAGTACTTC. Variable domain in full (rest from reference TRBV12-5 and TRBJ2-7): DARVTQTPRHKVTEMGQEVTMRCQPILGHNTVFWYRQTMMQGLELLAYFRNRAPLDDSGMPKDRFSAEMPDATLATLKIQPSEPRDSAVYFCASGLALAGVLYEQYFGPGTRLTVT.

The V and J genes are TRBV25-1 and TRBJ1-2, with D hard to call. CDR1 is MGHDK and CDR2 is SYGVNS in the germline V gene. The CDR3 is 13 amino acids. With 5 bases removed from V and 4 bases from J, the gap between germline ends came to 11 bases. The CDR3 DNA sequence: TGTGCCAGCAGTCCGGACGGGGTCTATGGCTACACCTTC. This translates into CASSPDGVYGYTF.

The CDR3 DNA reads as TGTGCCAGCAGCCCAGGGACCCATAACTATGGCTACACCTTC. It translates to CASSPGTHNYGYTF. The chain has TRBV5-6 and TRBJ1-2, with D possibly matching TRBD1 (5 bases). Germline V lookup: CDR1 SGHDT, CDR2 YYEEEE. Trimming took off 4 bases at V and 1 base at J, with 11 bases between the two ends. The CDR3 covers 14 residues. Full variable domain (remainder filled in from reference TRBV5-6 and TRBJ1-2): DAGVTQSPTHLIKTRGQQVTLRCSPKSGHDTVSWYQQALGQGPQFIFQYYEEEERQRGNFPDRFSGHQFPNYSSELNVNALLLGDSALYLCASSPGTHNYGYTFGSGTRLTVV.

This clone was detected a few times. The chain combines TRBV4-2 with TRBJ1-1; a possible D gene is TRBD1 (5 bases). Trimming removed 4 bases at V and 0 bases at J, with 6 bases between. Per germline, CDR1 LGHNA and CDR2 YNFKEQ. The length of the CDR3 is 13 residues. The CDR3 sequence is CASSLTVNTEAFF. DNA for the CDR3: TGTGCCAGCAGCCTGACAGTGAACACTGAAGCTTTCTTT.

The chain uses TRBV7-9 and TRBJ1-1, with 7 positions matching TRBD1. From germline, CDR1 is SEHNR and CDR2 FQNEAQ (reference sequence). CDR3 length: 16 amino acids. V trimming: 2 bases; J trimming: 2 bases; junction bases outside the gene matches: 8. CDR3 sequence reads: CASSLPLGTANTEAFF. The DNA for the CDR3 is TGTGCCAGCAGCTTACCGCTCGGGACAGCCAACACTGAAGCTTTCTTT.

The chain recombines TRBV19 with TRBJ2-7; TRBD2 matches 7 bases. Per germline, CDR1 LNHDA and CDR2 SQIVND (reference sequence). V gave up 5 bases and J gave up 5 bases; unmatched junction bases: 9. The CDR3 has 14 amino acids. DNA for the CDR3: TGTGCCAGTAGTGGGGACTTTGGGGGGGACGAGCAGTACTTC. The encoded protein is CASSGDFGGDEQYF.

This clone came up a few times. The V gene is TRBV30, the J gene TRBJ1-5; no clear D gene. CDR1 GTSNPN and CDR2 SVGIG come from the germline V gene (reference sequence). The CDR3 runs 13 residues. Trimming took off 0 bases at V and 1 base at J, with 4 bases between the two ends. The CDR3 DNA follows: TGTGCCTGGAGTGTTAGCAGCAATCAGCCCCAGCATTTT. Protein: CAWSVSSNQPQHF.

The V and J genes are TRBV6-4 and TRBJ2-1; 8 bases align to TRBD1. There are 16 residues in the CDR3. J lost 3 bases, V lost 9 bases, and 13 bases had no gene match. Germline values: CDR1 MRHNA, CDR2 SNTAGT. CDR3 sequence: CARSRYRDRYYNEQFF. The CDR3 DNA follows: TGTGCCAGAAGCCGATACCGGGACAGGTACTACAATGAGCAGTTCTTC.

The V call is TRBV18, the J call TRBJ2-7, with D perhaps TRBD1 (6 bases). Germline V gene lookup returns CDR1 KGHSH and CDR2 LQKENI. The CDR3 is made up of 14 amino acids. V was pared by 6 bases and J by 1 base, with 13 bases between. CDR3 in DNA: TGTGCCAGCTCCCCTAAACAGGGATCCTACGAGCAGTACTTC. Translating gives CASSPKQGSYEQYF.

The chain recombines TRBV7-8 with TRBJ1-2, with no clear D. V lost 0 bases and J 4 bases, leaving 15 bases between the germline ends. Germline assignment: CDR1 SGHVS and CDR2 FQNEAQ. The CDR3 runs 16 residues. The CDR3 region is CASSLASNAITYGYTF. In DNA form, the CDR3 reads TGTGCCAGCAGCTTAGCCTCCAACGCTATTACCTATGGCTACACCTTC.

J is TRBJ2-5 and V is TRBV19; the match to TRBD2 covers 11 bases. The CDR3 consists of 15 residues. The germline gives CDR1 LNHDA, CDR2 SQIVND (reference sequence). V dropped 6 bases and J dropped 1; count of bases not matched to a gene: 4. In nucleotides, the CDR3 is TGTGCCAGTAGAATTAGCGGGGGGGTCCAAGAGACCCAGTACTTC. This gives the protein CASRISGGVQETQYF.

With respect to this clone: The sample has other DNA sequences that encode this CDR3 too. V and J are TRBV7-9 and TRBJ2-5, with 7 bases lining up with TRBD1. CDR3 length: 15 residues. Germline V CDR1 and CDR2: SEHNR, FQNEAQ (reference sequence). V trimming: 3 bases; J trimming: 2 bases; junction bases outside the gene matches: 6. CDR3 region: CASSFRQGRQETQYF. The CDR3, as DNA: TGTGCCAGCAGCTTCCGACAGGGTAGACAAGAGACCCAGTACTTC.

The chain carries TRBV5-4 and TRBJ2-5, with D perhaps TRBD1 (6 bases). Trimming took 4 bases from V and 3 from J, leaving 10 bases between them. Germline assignment: CDR1 SGHNT and CDR2 YYREEE (reference sequence). This CDR3 is 13 amino acids long. The CDR3 loop reads CASSVWTEETQYF. The CDR3 region has the DNA TGTGCCAGCAGCGTCTGGACAGAAGAGACCCAGTACTTC.

This chain uses TRBV27 with TRBJ2-7; D possibly corresponds to TRBD1 (6 bases). V gave up 5 bases and J gave up 2 bases, with 16 bases separating them. Germline CDR1 reads MNHEY; CDR2 reads SMNVEV (reference sequence). This CDR3 contains 15 residues. CDR3 sequence reads: CASSIDRFWAYEQYF. For the CDR3, the DNA is TGTGCCAGCAGTATTGACAGGTTCTGGGCCTACGAGCAGTACTTC.

The gene calls are TRBV29-1 and TRBJ1-1, with 7 positions matching TRBD1. The CDR3 totals 12 residues. Germline V gene sequence: CDR1 SQVTM, CDR2 ANQGSEA. Unmatched junction bases numbered 0, after V lost 4 bases and J lost 1 base. CDR3 sequence reads: CSVGTGNTEAFF. As DNA, the CDR3 is TGCAGCGTTGGGACAGGGAACACTGAAGCTTTCTTT. Supplemented by reference TRBV29-1 and TRBJ1-1, the full variable domain reads SAVISQKPSRDICQRGTSLTIQCQVDSQVTMMFWYRQQPGQSLTLIATANQGSEATYESGFVIDKFPISRPNLTFSTLTVSNMSPEDSSIYLCSVGTGNTEAFFGQGTRLTVV.

This clone was detected only a few times. The rearrangement uses TRBV4-2 and TRBJ1-5; D is perhaps TRBD1 (5 bases). Looked up from germline, CDR1 is LGHNA and CDR2 is YNFKEQ. V lost 3 bases and J lost 6, with 21 bases in between. The CDR3 runs to 17 residues. This chain's CDR3 is CASSQPGDPTDGQPQHF. Written as DNA, the CDR3 is TGTGCCAGCAGCCAGCCGGGGGACCCTACGGACGGTCAGCCCCAGCATTTT.

The chain employs TRBV5-6 and TRBJ1-2; D is perhaps TRBD1 (5 bases). The CDR3 contains 14 residues. Germline assignment: CDR1 SGHDT and CDR2 YYEEEE. Between the trimmed V and J ends, which lost 2 bases and 1 base, there was a span of 9 bases. The CDR3 DNA follows: TGTGCCAGCAGCTTCCCCAGGGTTAACTATGGCTACACCTTC. Translating gives CASSFPRVNYGYTF.

The rearrangement joins TRBV11-2 to TRBJ1-3; D is unresolved. The CDR3 covers 14 residues. The ends were cut back, 1 base at V and 0 bases at J, with 4 bases in the middle. The germline V gene has CDR1 SGHAT and CDR2 FQNNGV. The CDR3 here is CASSLGVSGNTIYF. The CDR3 bases are TGTGCCAGCAGCTTAGGGGTCTCTGGAAACACCATATATTTT.

The rearrangement uses TRBV5-1 and TRBJ2-1; 11 bases line up with TRBD2. The CDR3 spans 14 residues. V was clipped by 5 bases and J by 6 bases; unmatched bases: 4. CDR1 and CDR2 (germline): SGHRS, YFSETQ. CDR3 DNA: TGCGCCAGCAGTATGACTAGCGGGATCAATGAGCAGTTCTTC. Its protein is CASSMTSGINEQFF.

V and J are TRBV7-2 and TRBJ2-4; no definite D call. With 5 bases removed from V and 0 bases from J, the gap between germline ends came to 11 bases. Germline lookup yields CDR1 SGHTA and CDR2 FQGNSA. The CDR3 sequence is 15 residues long. CDR3 coding DNA: TGTGCCAGCAGCCCTCAATGGGAAGCCAAAAACATTCAGTACTTC. It is translated as CASSPQWEAKNIQYF.

This chain joins TRBV7-9 and TRBJ2-7; D remains ambiguous. The CDR3 runs 12 residues. V lost 6 bases and J lost 7, with 13 bases in between. Germline V gene sequence: CDR1 SEHNR, CDR2 FQNEAQ (reference sequence). For the CDR3, the DNA is TGTGCCAGCAGATCCACGGGTAGGGAGCAGTACTTC. The encoded protein is CASRSTGREQYF.

The chain links TRBV4-1 to TRBJ2-3; possibly TRBD2 for D (6 bases). There are 17 residues in the CDR3. V was cut by 2 bases and J by 2 bases, with 17 bases left in between. Germline values: CDR1 MGHRA, CDR2 YSYEKL. This chain's CDR3 is CASSQLQGGGSTDTQYF. CDR3 coding DNA: TGCGCCAGCAGCCAATTGCAGGGTGGAGGGTCCACAGATACGCAGTATTTT.

The gene calls are TRBV19 and TRBJ1-1, with TRBD1 matching 9 bases. Germline CDR1 and CDR2: LNHDA and SQIVND (reference sequence). The CDR3 contains 17 residues. The trim removed 3 bases at V and 2 bases at J, leaving 10 bases unmatched. CDR3 amino acids: CASSMRQGGFVNTEAFF. The CDR3 DNA follows: TGTGCCAGTAGTATGCGACAGGGGGGGTTTGTAAACACTGAAGCTTTCTTT.